Described below is a single T cell receptor beta chain sequence and its context. Its antigen is unidentified. This CDR3 has 16 residues. Germline trimming cut 2 bases from V and 7 bases from J; bases unmatched to any gene: 10. The authors built TCR beta libraries using iRepertoire HTBI primers and Arm-PCR of CDR3 regions. MiXCR, applied by TCRdb to the multiplex PCR reads, yields one record per CDR3 protein. The table records about 420,000 distinct CDR3 sequences, around a quarter of them present only once. Time point meaning: persistent/refractory GD, antithyroid drugs over 5 years with positive TRAb. PBMC RNA was the source of the TCR library. An endocrinology department in Xi'an, China, supplied the patients. The record originates from a study of regulatory T cells in long-lasting Graves disease. Study-level results: Patients with persistent Graves' had lower TCR diversity than newly diagnosed patients.

The V gene is TRBV12-3 or TRBV12-4, the J gene TRBJ2-2; 7 bases are shared with TRBD2. This receptor was obtained from a female donor with Graves disease. The sequenced sample was peripheral blood mononuclear cells (PBMCs), obtained when the disease was refractory, from a patient treated with antithyroid drugs. The chain's CDR3 is CASSLRAGAPGGELFF. CDR3 nucleotide sequence: TGTGCCAGCAGTTTAAGGGCGGGAGCCCCTGGCGGGGAGCTGTTTTTT.